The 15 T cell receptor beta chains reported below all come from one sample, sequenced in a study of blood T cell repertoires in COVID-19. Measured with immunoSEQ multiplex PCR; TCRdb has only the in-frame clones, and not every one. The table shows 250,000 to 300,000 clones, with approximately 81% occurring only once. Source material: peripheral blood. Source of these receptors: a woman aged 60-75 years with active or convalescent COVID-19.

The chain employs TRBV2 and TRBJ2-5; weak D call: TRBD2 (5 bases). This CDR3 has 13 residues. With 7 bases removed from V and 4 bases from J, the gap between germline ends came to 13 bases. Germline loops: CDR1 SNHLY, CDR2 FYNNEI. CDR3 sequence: CASKRSSGETQYF. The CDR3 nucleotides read TGTGCCAGCAAGAGGTCGAGCGGAGAGACCCAGTACTTC.

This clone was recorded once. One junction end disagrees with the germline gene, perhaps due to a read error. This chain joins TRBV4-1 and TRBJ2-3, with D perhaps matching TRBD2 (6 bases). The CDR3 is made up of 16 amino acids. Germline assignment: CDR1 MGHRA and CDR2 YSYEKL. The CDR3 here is CASRQVWGGRTDTQYF. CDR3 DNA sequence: TGCGCCAGCAGGCAAGTCTGGGGAGGCCGCACAGATACGCAGTATTTT.

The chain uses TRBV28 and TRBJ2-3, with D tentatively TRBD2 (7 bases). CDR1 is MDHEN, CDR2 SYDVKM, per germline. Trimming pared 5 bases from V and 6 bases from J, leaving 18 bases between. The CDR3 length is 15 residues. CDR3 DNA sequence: TGTGCCAGCAGTCGCCGGGACCGGGGGGCGGATACGCAGTATTTT. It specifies CASSRRDRGADTQYF.

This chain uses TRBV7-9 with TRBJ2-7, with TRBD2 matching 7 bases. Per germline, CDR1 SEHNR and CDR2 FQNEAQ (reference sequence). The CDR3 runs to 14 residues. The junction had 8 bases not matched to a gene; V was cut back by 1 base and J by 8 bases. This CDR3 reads CASSLGGGVTQQYF. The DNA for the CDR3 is TGTGCCAGCAGCTTAGGTGGGGGGGTAACACAGCAGTACTTC.

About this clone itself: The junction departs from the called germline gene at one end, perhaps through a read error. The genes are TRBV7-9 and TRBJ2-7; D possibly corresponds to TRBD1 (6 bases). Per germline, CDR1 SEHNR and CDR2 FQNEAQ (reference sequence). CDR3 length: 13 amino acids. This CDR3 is CASSLAGAYEQYF. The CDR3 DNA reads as TGTGCCAGCAGCCTAGCAGGGGCCTACGAGCAGTACTTC.

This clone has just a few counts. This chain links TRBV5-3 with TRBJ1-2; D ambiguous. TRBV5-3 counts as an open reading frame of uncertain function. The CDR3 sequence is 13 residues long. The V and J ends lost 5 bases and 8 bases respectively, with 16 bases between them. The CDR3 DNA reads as TGTGCCAGAAGAACGCCCCATGCGAGGGGCTACACCTTC. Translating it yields CARRTPHARGYTF.

The CDR3 here is CASISGGANGYTF. The CDR3 bases are TGTGCCAGCATCTCGGGGGGCGCAAACGGCTACACCTTC. The V and J genes are TRBV7-9 and TRBJ1-2; a possible D gene is TRBD1 (6 bases). V lost 7 bases and J 8 bases, leaving 17 bases between the germline ends. The CDR3 runs 13 residues. Germline CDR1 reads SEHNR; CDR2 reads FQNEAQ (reference sequence).

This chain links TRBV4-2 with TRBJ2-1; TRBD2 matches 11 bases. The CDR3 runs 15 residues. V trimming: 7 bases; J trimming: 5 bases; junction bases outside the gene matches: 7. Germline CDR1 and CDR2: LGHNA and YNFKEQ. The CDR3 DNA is TGTGCCAGCAACCCGGGACTAGCGGTAAACAATGAGCAGTTCTTC. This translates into CASNPGLAVNNEQFF.

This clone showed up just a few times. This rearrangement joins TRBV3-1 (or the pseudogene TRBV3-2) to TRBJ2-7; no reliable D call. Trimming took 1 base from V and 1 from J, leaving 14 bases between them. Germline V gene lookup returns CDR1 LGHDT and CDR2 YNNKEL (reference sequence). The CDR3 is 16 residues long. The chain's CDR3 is CASSQGNPMESYEQYF. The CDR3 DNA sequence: TGTGCCAGCAGCCAAGGGAACCCAATGGAGTCCTACGAGCAGTACTTC.

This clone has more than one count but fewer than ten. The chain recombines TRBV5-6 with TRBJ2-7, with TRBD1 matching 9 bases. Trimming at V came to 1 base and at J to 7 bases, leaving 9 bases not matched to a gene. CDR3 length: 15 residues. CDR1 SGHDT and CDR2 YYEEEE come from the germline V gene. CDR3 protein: CASSLTGGPDREQYF. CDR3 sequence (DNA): TGTGCCAGCAGCTTGACAGGGGGCCCGGATAGGGAGCAGTACTTC.

The CDR3 here is CASSPLAGRSTEAFF. The CDR3 DNA is TGTGCCAGCTCACCATTAGCAGGGAGGAGCACTGAAGCTTTCTTT. The chain couples TRBV18 to TRBJ1-1; a possible D gene is TRBD1 (5 bases). The length of the CDR3 is 15 residues. CDR1 KGHSH and CDR2 LQKENI come from the germline V gene. Trimming left V 2 bases short and J 4 bases short, with 14 bases between.

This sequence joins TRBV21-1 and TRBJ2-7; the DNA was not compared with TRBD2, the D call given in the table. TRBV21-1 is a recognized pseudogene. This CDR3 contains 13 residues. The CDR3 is CASTPGGEYEQYF. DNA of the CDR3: TGTGCCAGCACCCCCGGAGGGGAATACGAGCAGTACTTC.

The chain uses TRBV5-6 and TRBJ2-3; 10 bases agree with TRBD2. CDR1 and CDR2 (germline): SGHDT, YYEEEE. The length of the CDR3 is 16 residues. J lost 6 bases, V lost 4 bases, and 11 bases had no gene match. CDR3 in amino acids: CASSPLSGGVFDTQYF. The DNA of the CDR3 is TGTGCCAGCAGCCCACTAAGCGGGGGGGTTTTCGATACGCAGTATTTT.

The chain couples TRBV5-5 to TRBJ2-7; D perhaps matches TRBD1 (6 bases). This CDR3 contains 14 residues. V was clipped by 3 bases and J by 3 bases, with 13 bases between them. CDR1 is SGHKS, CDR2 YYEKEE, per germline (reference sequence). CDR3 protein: CASSWDHRVYEQYF. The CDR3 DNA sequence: TGTGCCAGCAGCTGGGATCACAGGGTCTACGAGCAGTACTTC.

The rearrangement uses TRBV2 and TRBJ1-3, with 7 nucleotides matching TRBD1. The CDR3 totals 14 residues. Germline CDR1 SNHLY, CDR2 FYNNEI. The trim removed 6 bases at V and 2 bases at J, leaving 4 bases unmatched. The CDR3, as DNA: TGTGCCAGCAGGCCCACAGGGGCTGGAAACACCATATATTTT. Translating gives CASRPTGAGNTIYF.